The 6 T cell receptor beta chains reported below all come from one sample, sequenced in a study of CD8 T cells in ankylosing spondylitis. TCRdb re-derived calls from the 5' RACE reads in MiXCR, one entry per CDR3 protein. In the table there are 200,000 to 250,000 distinct CDR3 sequences, about a quarter of which are singletons. The sample consisted of blood, either unsorted or a sorted T cell fraction (not recorded which). These receptor sequences come from a male donor with ankylosing spondylitis or in good health (not recorded which).

The rearrangement joins TRBV9 to TRBJ2-6; D is perhaps TRBD2 (5 bases). Germline loops: CDR1 SGDLS, CDR2 YYNGEE. Trimming removed 0 bases at V and 4 bases at J, with 8 bases between. The CDR3 runs to 15 residues. CDR3 nucleotide sequence: TGTGCCAGCAGCGTAGGAGGGATAGGGGCCAACGTCCTGACTTTC. Its protein is CASSVGGIGANVLTF.

In regard to this clonotype: A much larger clonotype is one base distant, so this may be a read error. The chain combines TRBV15 with TRBJ2-7; no firm D call. The CDR3 contains 14 residues. Germline values: CDR1 LNHNV, CDR2 YYDKDF (reference sequence). Deletions cut 0 bases from V and 7 bases from J, with 13 bases between. The CDR3 loop is CATSRDALSMEQYF. Here the CDR3 DNA reads TGTGCCACCAGCAGAGATGCCCTGAGTATGGAGCAGTACTTC.

J is TRBJ2-3 and V is TRBV6-5, with a weak D call TRBD1 (5 bases). The germline V gene has CDR1 MNHEY and CDR2 SVGAGI. The CDR3 sequence is 15 residues long. Trimming stripped 2 bases from V and 4 bases from J, with 13 bases between. The CDR3 loop reads CASSYELARADTQYF. The CDR3 DNA follows: TGTGCCAGCAGTTACGAGTTGGCCAGGGCAGATACGCAGTATTTT.

This clonotype appeared many times. V gene TRBV12-3 or TRBV12-4 combines with J gene TRBJ2-3, with a tentative D call TRBD2 (5 bases). The CDR3 runs 14 residues. Trimming pared 2 bases from V and 6 bases from J, leaving 12 bases between. The CDR3 sequence is CASSLNGERDTQYF. CDR3 coding DNA: TGTGCCAGCAGTTTAAACGGGGAGCGGGATACGCAGTATTTT.

The J gene is TRBJ1-5, the V gene TRBV20-1, with D possibly matching TRBD1 (6 bases). Germline V gene sequence: CDR1 DFQATT, CDR2 SNEGSKA (reference sequence). With 6 bases removed from V and 0 bases from J, the gap between germline ends came to 15 bases. The CDR3 has 15 residues. The CDR3 is CSARRGSDSNQPQHF. The CDR3 region has the DNA TGCAGTGCCCGGAGGGGGTCGGATAGCAATCAGCCCCAGCATTTT.

Of note for this clonotype: A much larger clone differs from this one at a single base, so this may be a read error. The CDR3 sequence: CASSLRSTNSPLHF. The CDR3 DNA sequence: TGCGCCAGCAGCTTACGGAGCACCAATTCACCCCTCCACTTT. The V gene is TRBV5-1, the J gene TRBJ1-6; D remains ambiguous. V was cut by 2 bases and J by 7 bases, with 10 bases left in between. The CDR3 spans 14 residues. Germline lookup yields CDR1 SGHRS and CDR2 YFSETQ.